This T cell receptor beta chain stems from a study of blood T cell repertoires in COVID-19. Methods used by the authors: For nucleated cells, counts were estimated from reference gene primer amplification. Some clones are missing from TCRdb's copy, which holds only in-frame ones; the method was immunoSEQ multiplex PCR. The DNA gave D and trimming, while V, J and clone size come from that table. The profile shows 200,000 or so clones, about 84% of them singletons. Individuals drawn from under 30 US areas were about 18 to 95 years old. The sample comprised PBMCs or T cells enriched from blood (not recorded which). The receptor's source is a man aged 55 to 70 who had recovered from COVID-19.

In DNA, the CDR3 is TGTGCCAGCAGCGGAATAAGCAGGGGGAACACTGAAGCTTTCTTT. Protein: CASSGISRGNTEAFF. This chain uses TRBV9 with TRBJ1-1; TRBD1 is a possible D gene (6 bases). Germline V CDR1 and CDR2: SGDLS, YYNGEE. The CDR3 is 15 residues long. Trimming pared 3 bases from V and 1 base from J, leaving 13 bases between.